Shown below are 17 T cell receptor beta chains from a single sample sequenced in a study of T-cell reconstitution after alpha-beta-depleted transplantation in children. Preparation of the TCRbeta library was carried out with unique molecular identifiers. From the PCR reads, TCRdb called clonotypes with MiXCR, one entry per CDR3 protein. The table includes about 610,000 distinct CDR3 sequences, about 10% detected once. The sample was PBMCs from the stem cell graft donor, taken from the stem cell graft. These receptors came from a human donor who donated a stem cell graft to a child with acute myeloid leukemia.

The chain has TRBV7-9 and TRBJ2-3; 12 bases are shared with TRBD2. The CDR3 length is 14 residues. J lost 3 bases, V lost 7 bases, and 2 bases had no gene match. Looked up from germline, CDR1 is SEHNR and CDR2 is FQNEAQ (reference sequence). The CDR3 protein is CASTLAGGTDTQYF. The CDR3 DNA is TGTGCCAGCACCCTAGCGGGAGGGACAGATACGCAGTATTTT.

The CDR3 sequence is CASSVGGGGNNEQFF. In nucleotides, the CDR3 is TGTGCCAGCAGCGTAGGGGGAGGTGGGAACAATGAGCAGTTCTTC. This chain uses TRBV9 with TRBJ2-1, with D possibly matching TRBD2 (6 bases). V lost 0 bases, J lost 5 bases, and 12 bases lay in between. Germline CDR1 is SGDLS and CDR2 is YYNGEE. The CDR3 sequence is 15 residues long.

This clonotype has a handful of counts. The chain joins TRBV29-1 to TRBJ1-5; D not resolved. Germline CDR1 and CDR2: SQVTM and ANQGSEA. Between the trimmed V and J ends, which lost 3 bases and 2 bases, there was a span of 17 bases. This CDR3 contains 16 residues. The DNA for the CDR3 is TGCAGCGTTGAGGACCCTCGGGCGTCGGGCAATCAGCCCCAGCATTTT. Translating it yields CSVEDPRASGNQPQHF.

This clonotype was seen ten or more times. V usage is TRBV29-1 and J usage is TRBJ2-6; D unresolved. From germline, CDR1 is SQVTM and CDR2 ANQGSEA. The V gene lost 6 bases and the J gene lost 0 bases, with 9 bases spanning the gap. CDR3 length equals 14 residues. CDR3 amino acids: CSVELSSGANVLTF. The CDR3 DNA is TGCAGCGTCGAACTTTCCTCTGGGGCCAACGTCCTGACTTTC. Combining the CDR3 with reference TRBV29-1 and TRBJ2-6 gives the whole variable domain SAVISQKPSRDICQRGTSLTIQCQVDSQVTMMFWYRQQPGQSLTLIATANQGSEATYESGFVIDKFPISRPNLTFSTLTVSNMSPEDSSIYLCSVELSSGANVLTFGAGSRLTVL.

The chain couples TRBV28 to TRBJ2-7; perhaps TRBD1 as D (5 bases). This CDR3 spans 15 amino acids. CDR1 is MDHEN, CDR2 SYDVKM, per germline. Deletions cut 6 bases from V and 5 bases from J, with 20 bases between. CDR3 amino acids: CASSDLNVRVHEQYF. Here the CDR3 DNA reads TGTGCCAGCAGCGACCTTAATGTCAGGGTCCACGAGCAGTACTTC.

This clonotype was seen a few times. The chain joins TRBV12-3 or TRBV12-4 to TRBJ2-5; TRBD2 matches at 9 bases. The trim removed 3 bases at V and 5 bases at J, leaving 10 bases unmatched. This CDR3 region has 16 residues. The CDR3: CASSLGASGILETQYF. Here the CDR3 DNA reads TGTGCCAGCAGTTTGGGGGCTAGCGGGATTTTGGAGACCCAGTACTTC.

In its sample, this clonotype was seen a few times. The gene calls are TRBV11-2 and TRBJ1-1; tentative D call: TRBD1 (6 bases). Germline V gives CDR1 SGHAT, CDR2 FQNNGV. CDR3 length: 15 residues. The germline V and J ends were trimmed by 6 bases and 4 bases, with 18 bases remaining between them. CDR3 protein: CASRKNTGLGTEAFF. CDR3 bases: TGTGCCAGCAGAAAAAATACAGGGTTGGGCACTGAAGCTTTCTTT.

This clonotype has a count of ten or more. The chain employs TRBV12-3 or TRBV12-4 and TRBJ2-1; tentative D call: TRBD2 (6 bases). V was trimmed by 6 bases and J by 6 bases, leaving 9 bases between them. The CDR3 loop spans 12 amino acids. CDR3 nucleotides: TGTGCCAGCAGCCATAGCGGCAATGAGCAGTTCTTC. Its protein product is CASSHSGNEQFF.

This clonotype has a count of ten or more. The chain uses TRBV7-9 and TRBJ2-1; unclear D gene. The CDR3 extends over 12 amino acids. Germline CDR1 is SEHNR and CDR2 is FQNEAQ (reference sequence). Trimming removed 3 bases at V and 8 bases at J, with 8 bases between. CDR3 amino acids: CASSFGFDEQFF. The CDR3 nucleotides read TGTGCCAGCAGCTTTGGGTTCGATGAGCAGTTCTTC. The complete variable domain, with remaining parts taken from reference TRBV7-9 and TRBJ2-1, reads DTGVSQNPRHKITKRGQNVTFRCDPISEHNRLYWYRQTLGQGPEFLTYFQNEAQLEKSRLLSDRFSAERPKGSFSTLEIQRTEQGDSAMYLCASSFGFDEQFFGPGTRLTVL.

DNA of the CDR3: TGTGCCAGCAGCTTAGAGACCCCCGAGCAGTACTTC. It is translated as CASSLETPEQYF. This chain connects TRBV7-2 to TRBJ2-7; D ambiguous. The CDR3 runs to 12 residues. Germline CDR1 is SGHTA and CDR2 is FQGNSA. V was pared by 1 base and J by 6 bases, with 7 bases between.

This clonotype was seen a handful of times. The rearrangement uses TRBV27 and TRBJ2-7; no firm D call. This CDR3 region has 14 residues. V was trimmed by 5 bases and J by 0 bases, leaving 11 bases between them. Germline V gene lookup returns CDR1 MNHEY and CDR2 SMNVEV (reference sequence). The CDR3 sequence is CASSPRLFSYEQYF. As DNA, the CDR3 is TGTGCCAGCAGTCCCCGACTCTTCTCCTACGAGCAGTACTTC.

This clonotype was seen ten or more times. The chain uses TRBV12-3 or TRBV12-4 and TRBJ2-2; D call uncertain. CDR3 length equals 15 residues. The V end was cut by 3 bases, the J end by 0 bases, with 8 bases between. Here the CDR3 reads CASSFRLANTGELFF. CDR3 sequence (DNA): TGTGCCAGCAGTTTCCGGCTAGCGAACACCGGGGAGCTGTTTTTT.

The table lists this clonotype with many counts. The chain links TRBV28 to TRBJ2-3; D may be TRBD1 (7 bases). Trimming removed 5 bases from V and 3 bases from J, with 15 bases in between. The CDR3 runs to 15 residues. Looked up from germline, CDR1 is MDHEN and CDR2 is SYDVKM. CDR3 sequence: CASSTAGGLTDTQYF. CDR3 nucleotide sequence: TGTGCCAGCAGTACCGCAGGGGGGTTGACAGATACGCAGTATTTT.

In its sample, this clonotype was seen many times. The chain joins TRBV10-3 to TRBJ2-3; perhaps D is TRBD1 or TRBD2 (5 bases each). Germline lookup yields CDR1 ENHRY and CDR2 SYGVKD. V shed 8 bases and J shed 2 bases, with 14 bases lying between them. The CDR3 consists of 14 residues. DNA of the CDR3: TGTGCCATCGGGGGATTAGCGCCCACAGATACGCAGTATTTT. Protein sequence: CAIGGLAPTDTQYF.

This clonotype was seen ten or more times. This sequence joins TRBV18 and TRBJ1-1, with 7 bases fitting TRBD1. The J segment lost 5 bases and the V segment lost 6 bases, leaving 9 bases of the junction unmatched. The CDR3 runs to 14 residues. Germline V gene data show CDR1 as KGHSH and CDR2 as LQKENI. As DNA, the CDR3 is TGTGCCAGCTCTCGTGGACAGGAGGCTACTGAAGCTTTCTTT. Translating gives CASSRGQEATEAFF.

This clonotype showed up many times. The V and J genes are TRBV6-5 and TRBJ2-7; 16 bases match TRBD2. Per the germline V gene, CDR1 is MNHEY and CDR2 is SVGAGI. The V gene end was trimmed by 6 bases and the J gene end by 1 base; junction bases not matched to a gene: 12. The CDR3 spans 19 residues. CDR3 loop: CASSYEGLAGGSRSYEQYF. CDR3 nucleotides: TGTGCCAGCAGCTACGAGGGACTAGCGGGAGGGAGCAGGTCCTACGAGCAGTACTTC.

This clonotype was seen many times. V usage is TRBV25-1 and J usage is TRBJ2-1; possibly TRBD2 for D (5 bases). CDR1 is MGHDK and CDR2 is SYGVNS in the germline V gene. Trimming took off 5 bases at V and 4 bases at J, with 12 bases between the two ends. The length of the CDR3 is 14 residues. DNA of the CDR3: TGTGCCAGCAGTCCTCGCGGGTTGTACAATGAGCAGTTCTTC. Protein sequence: CASSPRGLYNEQFF.